Sequencing of this T cell receptor (beta chain) was carried out in a study of cytomegalovirus exposure and HLA in healthy donors. The donors, nominally healthy at sampling, likely had unrecorded immune exposures. The germline V gene encodes CDR1 SGHTS and CDR2 YDEGEE. Deletions cut 1 base from V and 3 bases from J, with 10 bases between. The CDR3 totals 14 residues. Only a few counts were recorded for this clone. PCR amplification relied on 60 Vbeta primers (plus 13 Jbeta primers). Assay used: immunoSEQ multiplex PCR; TCRdb lists only in-frame clones, some missing. The sample consists of 80,000 to 130,000 clones, around 76% of them appearing once.

The source material was PBMCs. The source is a woman between 45 and 65 years old in good health and CMV-seropositive. The chain employs TRBV5-8 and TRBJ1-1; D is unresolved. This CDR3 reads CASSLSWGDTEAFF. CDR3 coding DNA: TGTGCCAGCAGCTTGAGCTGGGGAGACACTGAAGCTTTCTTT.